This T cell receptor beta chain was obtained from a study of control samples from healthy donors and cancer patients. The CDR3 is made up of 12 amino acids. CDR1 and CDR2 from the germline V gene are SGHAT and FQDESV (reference sequence). Trimming removed 4 bases at V and 5 bases at J, with 6 bases between. TCRdb keeps only in-frame clones here, not all; method: immunoSEQ multiplex PCR. The data contain around 94,000 clones, just over 90% of them seen just once; the ten biggest clones take up about 1.5%. This chain uses TRBV11-1 with TRBJ2-1; unclear D gene. The receptor's source is a woman aged 25 to 39 in good health. Sequenced sample: blood. CDR3 sequence reads: CASSSNNNEQFF. DNA for the CDR3: TGTGCCAGCAGCTCTAATAACAATGAGCAGTTCTTC.